This TCR beta chain comes out of a study of blood T cells in healthy people across ages. Study details: Roughly one uniquely barcoded beta molecule per two T cells was captured.

V was shortened by 1 base and J by 4 bases, with 11 bases between the two germline ends. The V gene's germline CDR1 is DFQATT and CDR2 SNEGSKA (reference sequence). The CDR3 has 13 residues. A J-beta primer mix and a sample-barcoded 5' primer were used in a second PCR of about 7 to 12 cycles. Sequencing recovered at least 2.5 million CDR3-containing paired-end reads from each sample. TCRdb used MiXCR to reprocess the 5' RACE reads, holding one entry per CDR3 protein. Among 760,000 or so distinct CDR3 sequences, roughly 25% were seen once, and the ten largest hold 9.4%. A further study also used this sample, focusing on T cells of mothers and their children. Per that study: Three healthy Caucasian mothers and their six children were the donors. Each mother gave over 8.5 million TCR beta CDR3 reads; each child, about 2.9 million.

The sequenced sample was blood. The source of this sequence is a boy between 10 and 17 years old in good health. The rearrangement links TRBV20-1 to TRBJ2-7, with a tentative D call TRBD2 (6 bases). The CDR3 nucleotides are TGCAGTGCTAGAGGGGCACTAGCTTACGAGCAGTACTTC. Its protein is CSARGALAYEQYF.